These 2 T cell receptor beta chains were all obtained from the same sample, sequenced in a study of blood T cell repertoires in COVID-19. Method: immunoSEQ multiplex PCR; TCRdb's copy keeps in-frame clones and lacks some. Among under 75,000 clones listed, approximately 86% were seen once. The specimen sequenced was peripheral blood. Receptors were obtained from a woman aged 80 or over with active COVID-19.

The chain uses TRBV6-1 and TRBJ2-7, with TRBD2 matching over 11 bases. The CDR3 has 17 amino acids. Germline V lookup: CDR1 MNHNS, CDR2 SASEGT. Losses at the gene ends were 4 bases for V and 2 bases for J; bases not matched to a gene: 10. CDR3 DNA sequence: TGTGCCAGCAGTGGGGCTAGCGGGGGGCCCACCACCTACGAGCAGTACTTC. Its protein product is CASSGASGGPTTYEQYF.

This clone has just one count. The J gene is TRBJ1-4, the V gene TRBV28; the match to TRBD1 covers 9 bases. Trimming at V came to 5 bases and at J to 6 bases, leaving 7 bases not matched to a gene. Germline V gene lookup returns CDR1 MDHEN and CDR2 SYDVKM. This CDR3 spans 15 amino acids. Written as DNA, the CDR3 is TGTGCCAGCAGTAAAACAGGGGGCTTTCATGAAAAACTGTTTTTT. Translated, it gives CASSKTGGFHEKLFF. The entire variable domain, with the rest obtained from reference TRBV28 and TRBJ1-4, is as follows: DVKVTQSSRYLVKRTGEKVFLECVQDMDHENMFWYRQDPGLGLRLIYFSYDVKMKEKGDIPEGYSVSREKKERFSLILESASTNQTSMYLCASSKTGGFHEKLFFGSGTQLSVL.